This T cell receptor beta chain comes out of a study of T-cell memory formation after mild COVID-19. Turning to the study itself: For the most part, TCR clusters were specific to one donor.

A single record per CDR3 protein comes from TCRdb applying MiXCR to the 5' RACE reads. The sample carries hundreds of thousands of distinct CDR3 sequences, 15% to 20% recorded once. The J segment lost 5 bases and the V segment lost 5 bases, leaving 11 bases of the junction unmatched. CDR3 size: 15 residues. Germline loops: CDR1 SGHAT, CDR2 FQNNGV. Findings of the study overall: Whereas later expanders leaned CD4+, clones contracting day 15 to 85 showed a balanced CD4/CD8 makeup. Second-wave clones that peaked on day 37 lacked confirmed SARS-CoV-2 specificity. That cross-reactive memory joined was suggested by some responding clones appearing in pre-infection memory.

To note about this clonotype: The antigen is unknown.

The chain has TRBV11-2 and TRBJ2-7; 8 bases map to TRBD2. This TCR was recovered from a man aged 18 to 30 who had mild COVID-19 (a few samples of this study predate the infection). Cell type and time point are not known. Material: PBMCs or a T cell subset sorted from them (not recorded which). As DNA, the CDR3 is TGTGCCAGCAGCGTCGAACTAGCGGCCGGCGACGAGCAGTACTTC. Translation gives CASSVELAAGDEQYF.